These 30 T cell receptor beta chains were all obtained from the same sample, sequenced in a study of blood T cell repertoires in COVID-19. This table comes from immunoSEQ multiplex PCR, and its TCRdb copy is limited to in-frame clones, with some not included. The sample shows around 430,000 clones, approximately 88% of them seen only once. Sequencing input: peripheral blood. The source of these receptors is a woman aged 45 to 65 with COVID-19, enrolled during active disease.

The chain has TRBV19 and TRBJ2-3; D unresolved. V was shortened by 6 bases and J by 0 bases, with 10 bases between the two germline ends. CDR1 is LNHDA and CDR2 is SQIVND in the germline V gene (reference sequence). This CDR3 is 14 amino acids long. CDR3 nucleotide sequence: TGTGCCAGTAGGCGGTCGGTTAGCACAGATACGCAGTATTTT. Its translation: CASRRSVSTDTQYF.

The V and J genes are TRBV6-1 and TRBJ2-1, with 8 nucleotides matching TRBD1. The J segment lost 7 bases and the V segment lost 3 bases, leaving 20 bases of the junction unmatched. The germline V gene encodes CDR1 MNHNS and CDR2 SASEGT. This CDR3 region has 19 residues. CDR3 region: CASSDLTDRGRILGNEQFF. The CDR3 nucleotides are TGTGCCAGCAGTGACCTAACAGACAGGGGAAGGATTCTTGGGAATGAGCAGTTCTTC.

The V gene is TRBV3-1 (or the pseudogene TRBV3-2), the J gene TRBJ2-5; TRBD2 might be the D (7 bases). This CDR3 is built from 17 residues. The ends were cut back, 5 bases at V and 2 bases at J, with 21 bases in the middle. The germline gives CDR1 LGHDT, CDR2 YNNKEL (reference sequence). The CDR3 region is CASSDWGGGTTQETQYF. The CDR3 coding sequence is TGTGCCAGCAGCGATTGGGGAGGGGGGACAACACAAGAGACCCAGTACTTC.

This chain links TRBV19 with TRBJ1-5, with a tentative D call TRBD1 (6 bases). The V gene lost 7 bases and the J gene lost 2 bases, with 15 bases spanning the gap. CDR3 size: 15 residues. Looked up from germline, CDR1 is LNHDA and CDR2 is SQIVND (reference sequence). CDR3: CASNTRDIGNQPQHF. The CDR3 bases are TGTGCCAGTAATACCCGGGACATTGGCAATCAGCCCCAGCATTTT. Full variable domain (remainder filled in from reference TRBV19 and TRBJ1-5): DGGITQSPKYLFRKEGQNVTLSCEQNLNHDAMYWYRQDPGQGLRLIYYSQIVNDFQKGDIAEGYSVSREKKESFPLTVTSAQKNPTAFYLCASNTRDIGNQPQHFGDGTRLSIL.

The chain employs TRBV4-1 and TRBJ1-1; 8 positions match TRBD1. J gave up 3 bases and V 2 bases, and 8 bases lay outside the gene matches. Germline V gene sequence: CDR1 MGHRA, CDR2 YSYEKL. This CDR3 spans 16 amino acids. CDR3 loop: CASSQRTGLKDTEAFF. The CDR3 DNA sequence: TGCGCCAGCAGCCAAAGGACAGGGCTTAAGGACACTGAAGCTTTCTTT.

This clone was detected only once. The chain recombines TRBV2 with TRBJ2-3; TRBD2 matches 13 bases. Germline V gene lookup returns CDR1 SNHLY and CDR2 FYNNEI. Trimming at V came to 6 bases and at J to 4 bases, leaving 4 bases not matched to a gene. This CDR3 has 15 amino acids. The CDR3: CASRLAGGPPDTQYF. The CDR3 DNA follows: TGTGCCAGCAGACTAGCGGGGGGGCCCCCAGATACGCAGTATTTT.

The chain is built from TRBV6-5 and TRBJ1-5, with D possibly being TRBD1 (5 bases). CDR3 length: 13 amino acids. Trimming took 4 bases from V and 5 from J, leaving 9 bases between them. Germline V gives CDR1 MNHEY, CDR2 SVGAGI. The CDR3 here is CASSLAGHQPQHF. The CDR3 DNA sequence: TGTGCCAGCAGTTTAGCGGGGCATCAGCCCCAGCATTTT.

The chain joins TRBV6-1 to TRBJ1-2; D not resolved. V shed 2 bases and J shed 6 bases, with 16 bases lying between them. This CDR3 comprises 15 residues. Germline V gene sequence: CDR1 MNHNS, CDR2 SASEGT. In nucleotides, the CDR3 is TGTGCCAGCAGTGAAACGTGGCGGGGTTGGGATGGCTACACCTTC. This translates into CASSETWRGWDGYTF.

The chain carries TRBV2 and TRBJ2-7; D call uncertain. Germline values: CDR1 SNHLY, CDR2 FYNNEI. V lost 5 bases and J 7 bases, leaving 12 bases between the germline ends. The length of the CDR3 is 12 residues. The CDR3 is CASSRLLWEQYF. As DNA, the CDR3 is TGTGCCAGCAGTCGACTCCTATGGGAGCAGTACTTC.

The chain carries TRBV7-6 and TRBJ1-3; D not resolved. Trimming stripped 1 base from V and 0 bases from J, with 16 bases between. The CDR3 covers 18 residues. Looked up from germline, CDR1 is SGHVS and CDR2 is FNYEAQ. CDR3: CASSLDFRGGSSGNTIYF. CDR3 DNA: TGTGCCAGCAGCTTAGACTTTCGGGGTGGTAGCTCTGGAAACACCATATATTTT.

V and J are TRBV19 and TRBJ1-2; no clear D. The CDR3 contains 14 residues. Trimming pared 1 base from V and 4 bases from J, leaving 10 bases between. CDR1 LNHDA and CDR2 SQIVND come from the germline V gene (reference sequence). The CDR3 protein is CASSIGAGFYGYTF. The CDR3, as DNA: TGTGCCAGTAGTATAGGGGCAGGCTTCTATGGCTACACCTTC.

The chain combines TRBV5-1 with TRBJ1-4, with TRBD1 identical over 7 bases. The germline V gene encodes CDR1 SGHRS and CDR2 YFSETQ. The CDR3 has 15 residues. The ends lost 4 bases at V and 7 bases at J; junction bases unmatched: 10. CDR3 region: CASSLEQGNGEKLFF. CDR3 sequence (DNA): TGCGCCAGCAGCCTGGAACAGGGGAACGGTGAAAAACTGTTTTTT. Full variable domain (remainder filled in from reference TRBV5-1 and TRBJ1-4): KAGVTQTPRYLIKTRGQQVTLSCSPISGHRSVSWYQQTPGQGLQFLFEYFSETQRNKGNFPGRFSGRQFSNSRSEMNVSTLELGDSALYLCASSLEQGNGEKLFFGSGTQLSVL.

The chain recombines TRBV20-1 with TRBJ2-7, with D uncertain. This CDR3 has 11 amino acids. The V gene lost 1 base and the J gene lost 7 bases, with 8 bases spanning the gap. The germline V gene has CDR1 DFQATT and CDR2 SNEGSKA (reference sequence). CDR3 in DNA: TGCAGTGCTAGAGTCTCCTCGGAGCAGTACTTC. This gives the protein CSARVSSEQYF.

The CDR3 DNA sequence: TGTGCCAGCAGCAAAGGGGGCTCTGGGGCCAACGTCCTGACTTTC. Amino acids: CASSKGGSGANVLTF. The V gene is TRBV9, the J gene TRBJ2-6; D possibly corresponds to TRBD1 (6 bases). V was shortened by 4 bases and J by 0 bases, with 8 bases between the two germline ends. The CDR3 runs 15 residues. CDR1 SGDLS and CDR2 YYNGEE come from the germline V gene.

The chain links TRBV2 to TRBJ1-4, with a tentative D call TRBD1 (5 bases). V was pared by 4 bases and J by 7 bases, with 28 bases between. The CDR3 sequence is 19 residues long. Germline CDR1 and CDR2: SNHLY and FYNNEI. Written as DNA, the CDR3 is TGTGCCAGCAGTGGGATGGCCGGGGGGAACGTCGAGCCGGTTGAAAAACTGTTTTTT. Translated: CASSGMAGGNVEPVEKLFF.

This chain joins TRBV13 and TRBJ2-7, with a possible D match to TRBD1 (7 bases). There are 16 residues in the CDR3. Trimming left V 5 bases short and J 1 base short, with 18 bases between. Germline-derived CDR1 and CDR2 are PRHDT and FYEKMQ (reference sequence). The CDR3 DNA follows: TGTGCCAGCAGCCAACCGGGGCAGGGGGGATCCTACGAGCAGTACTTC. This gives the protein CASSQPGQGGSYEQYF.

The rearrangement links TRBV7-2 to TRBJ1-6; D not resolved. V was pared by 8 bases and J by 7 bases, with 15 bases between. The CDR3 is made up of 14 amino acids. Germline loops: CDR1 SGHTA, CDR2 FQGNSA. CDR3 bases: TGTGCCAGCGGATCAAAAGCGATCAATTCACCCCTCCACTTT. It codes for CASGSKAINSPLHF.

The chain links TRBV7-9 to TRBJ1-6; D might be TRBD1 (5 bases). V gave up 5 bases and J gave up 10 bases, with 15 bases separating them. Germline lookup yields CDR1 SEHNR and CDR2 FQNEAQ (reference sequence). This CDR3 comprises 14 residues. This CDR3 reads CASSPPDIMSPLHF. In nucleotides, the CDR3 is TGTGCCAGCAGCCCTCCGGACATAATGTCACCCCTCCACTTT.

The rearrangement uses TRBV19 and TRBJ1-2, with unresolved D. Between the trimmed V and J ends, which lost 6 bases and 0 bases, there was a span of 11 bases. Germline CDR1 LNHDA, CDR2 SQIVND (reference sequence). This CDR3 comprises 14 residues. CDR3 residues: CASSEQRANYGYTF. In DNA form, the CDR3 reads TGTGCCAGTAGCGAGCAGCGAGCTAACTATGGCTACACCTTC.

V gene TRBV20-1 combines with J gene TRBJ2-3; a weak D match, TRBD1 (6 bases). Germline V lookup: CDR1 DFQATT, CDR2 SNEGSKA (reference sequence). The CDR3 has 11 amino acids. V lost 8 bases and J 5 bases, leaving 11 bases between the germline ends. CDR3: CSPSGEDTQYF. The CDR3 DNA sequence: TGCAGTCCTTCAGGGGAAGATACGCAGTATTTT.

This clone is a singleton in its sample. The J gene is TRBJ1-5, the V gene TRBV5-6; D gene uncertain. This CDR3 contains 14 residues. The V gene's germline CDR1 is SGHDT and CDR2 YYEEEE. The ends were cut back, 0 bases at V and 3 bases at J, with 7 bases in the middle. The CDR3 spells CASSLGHSNQPQHF. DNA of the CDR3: TGTGCCAGCAGCTTGGGTCATTCCAATCAGCCCCAGCATTTT.

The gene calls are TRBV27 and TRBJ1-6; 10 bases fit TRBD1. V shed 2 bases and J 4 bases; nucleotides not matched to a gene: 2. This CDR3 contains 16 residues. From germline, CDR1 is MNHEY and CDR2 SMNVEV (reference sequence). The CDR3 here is CASSLGTGVYNSPLHF. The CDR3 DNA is TGTGCCAGCAGTTTAGGGACAGGGGTTTATAATTCACCCCTCCACTTT.

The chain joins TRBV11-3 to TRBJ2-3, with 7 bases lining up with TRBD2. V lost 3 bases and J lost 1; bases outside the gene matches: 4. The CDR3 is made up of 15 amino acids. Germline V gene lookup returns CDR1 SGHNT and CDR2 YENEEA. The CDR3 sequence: CASSFRTSGTDTQYF. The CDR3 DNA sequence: TGTGCCAGCAGCTTCCGGACTAGTGGCACAGATACGCAGTATTTT. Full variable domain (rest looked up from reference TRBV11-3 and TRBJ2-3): EAGVVQSPRYKIIEKKQPVAFWCNPISGHNTLYWYLQNLGQGPELLIRYENEEAVDDSQLPKDRFSAERLKGVDSTLKIQPAELGDSAVYLCASSFRTSGTDTQYFGPGTRLTVL.

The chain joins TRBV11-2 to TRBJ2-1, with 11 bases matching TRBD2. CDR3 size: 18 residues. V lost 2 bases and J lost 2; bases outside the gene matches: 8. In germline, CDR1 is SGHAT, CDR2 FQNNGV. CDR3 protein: CASSLQLAGDIAYNEQFF. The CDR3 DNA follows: TGTGCCAGCAGCTTACAACTAGCGGGGGACATTGCCTACAATGAGCAGTTCTTC.

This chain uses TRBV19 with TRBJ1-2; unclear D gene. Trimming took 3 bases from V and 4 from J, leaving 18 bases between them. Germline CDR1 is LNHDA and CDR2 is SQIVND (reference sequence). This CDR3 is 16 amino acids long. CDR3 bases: TGTGCCAGTAGTATGTTTTACATACAGTTCCCCTATGGCTACACCTTC. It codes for CASSMFYIQFPYGYTF.

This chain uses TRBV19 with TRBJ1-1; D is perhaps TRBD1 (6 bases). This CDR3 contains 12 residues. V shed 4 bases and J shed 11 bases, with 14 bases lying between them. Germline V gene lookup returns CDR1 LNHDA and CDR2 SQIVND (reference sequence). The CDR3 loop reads CASSKPGHRAFF. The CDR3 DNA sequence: TGTGCCAGTAGTAAACCGGGACATCGGGCTTTCTTT.

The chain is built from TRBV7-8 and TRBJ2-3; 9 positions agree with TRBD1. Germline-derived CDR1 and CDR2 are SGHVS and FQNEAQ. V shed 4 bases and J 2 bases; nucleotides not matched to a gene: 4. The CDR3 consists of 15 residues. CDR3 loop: CASSWRTGDTDTQYF. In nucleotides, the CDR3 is TGTGCCAGCAGCTGGCGGACAGGGGACACAGATACGCAGTATTTT.

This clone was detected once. The CDR3 DNA reads as TGTGCCAGCAGCGCCCGTGGGGGGGACACAGATACGCAGTATTTT. Protein sequence: CASSARGGDTDTQYF. V is TRBV9 and J is TRBJ2-3, with 7 positions matching TRBD2. The CDR3 runs to 15 residues. V was clipped by 3 bases and J by 2 bases; unmatched bases: 6. CDR1 and CDR2 from the germline V gene are SGDLS and YYNGEE.

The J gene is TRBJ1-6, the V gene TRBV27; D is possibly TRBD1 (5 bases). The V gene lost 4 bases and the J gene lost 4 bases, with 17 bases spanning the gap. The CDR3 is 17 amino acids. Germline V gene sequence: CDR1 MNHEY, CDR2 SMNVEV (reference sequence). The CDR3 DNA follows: TGTGCCAGCAGTTGGACTACCGGGACTGCTTATAATTCACCCCTCCACTTT. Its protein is CASSWTTGTAYNSPLHF.

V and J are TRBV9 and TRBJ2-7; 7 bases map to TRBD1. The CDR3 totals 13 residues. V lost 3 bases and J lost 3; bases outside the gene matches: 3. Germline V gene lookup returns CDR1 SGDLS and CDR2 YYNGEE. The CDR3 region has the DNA TGTGCCAGCAGCGGCCGACAGGGCTACGAGCAGTACTTC. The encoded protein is CASSGRQGYEQYF.